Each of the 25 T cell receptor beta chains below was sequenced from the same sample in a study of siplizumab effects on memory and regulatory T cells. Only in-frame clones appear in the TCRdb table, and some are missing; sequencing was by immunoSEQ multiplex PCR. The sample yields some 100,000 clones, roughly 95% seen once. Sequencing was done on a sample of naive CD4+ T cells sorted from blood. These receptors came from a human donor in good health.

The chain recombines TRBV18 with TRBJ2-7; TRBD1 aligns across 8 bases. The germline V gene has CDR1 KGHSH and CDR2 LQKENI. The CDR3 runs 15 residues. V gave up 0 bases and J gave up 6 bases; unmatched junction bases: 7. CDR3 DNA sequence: TGTGCCAGCTCACCACCGCGAGCAGGGGGCGGCGAGCAGTACTTC. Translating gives CASSPPRAGGGEQYF.

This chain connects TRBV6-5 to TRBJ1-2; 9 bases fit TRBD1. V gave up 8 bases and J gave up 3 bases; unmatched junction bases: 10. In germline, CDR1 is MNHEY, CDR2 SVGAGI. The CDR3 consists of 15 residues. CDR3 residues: CASGTGTGNYYGYTF. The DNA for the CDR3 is TGTGCCAGCGGAACCGGGACAGGGAATTACTATGGCTACACCTTC.

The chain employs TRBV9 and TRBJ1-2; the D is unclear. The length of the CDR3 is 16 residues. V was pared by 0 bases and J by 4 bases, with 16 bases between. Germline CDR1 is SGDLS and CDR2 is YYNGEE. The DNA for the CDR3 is TGTGCCAGCAGCGTAGATATGTGGGGAGACGGCTATGGCTACACCTTC. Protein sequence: CASSVDMWGDGYGYTF.

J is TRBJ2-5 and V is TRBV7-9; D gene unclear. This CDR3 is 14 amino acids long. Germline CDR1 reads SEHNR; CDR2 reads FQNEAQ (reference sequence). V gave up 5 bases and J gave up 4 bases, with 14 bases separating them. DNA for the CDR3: TGTGCCAGCAGCCTCGACCACCTGGGAGAGACCCAGTACTTC. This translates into CASSLDHLGETQYF.

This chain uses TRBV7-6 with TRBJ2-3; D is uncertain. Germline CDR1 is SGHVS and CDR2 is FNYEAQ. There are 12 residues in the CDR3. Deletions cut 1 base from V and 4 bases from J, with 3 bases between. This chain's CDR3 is CASSLDPDTQYF. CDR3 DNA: TGTGCCAGCAGCTTAGACCCAGATACGCAGTATTTT. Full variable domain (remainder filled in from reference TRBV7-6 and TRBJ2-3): GAGVSQSPRYKVTKRGQDVALRCDPISGHVSLYWYRQALGQGPEFLTYFNYEAQQDKSGLPNDRFSAERPEGSISTLTIQRTEQRDSAMYRCASSLDPDTQYFGPGTRLTVL.

This chain's CDR3 is CASSSLWGGNTEAFF. The CDR3 DNA sequence: TGTGCCAGCAGCTCCCTTTGGGGGGGCAACACTGAAGCTTTCTTT. The rearrangement links TRBV11-2 to TRBJ1-1; possible D gene TRBD1, 6 bases. V lost 4 bases, J lost 2 bases, and 14 bases lay in between. The CDR3 is 15 amino acids. Germline CDR1 is SGHAT and CDR2 is FQNNGV.

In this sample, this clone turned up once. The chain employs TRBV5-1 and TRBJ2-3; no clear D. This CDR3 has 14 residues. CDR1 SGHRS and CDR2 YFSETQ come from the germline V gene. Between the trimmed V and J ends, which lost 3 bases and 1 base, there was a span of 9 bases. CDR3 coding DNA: TGCGCCAGCAGCTCCACCGCGGGCACAGATACGCAGTATTTT. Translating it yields CASSSTAGTDTQYF.

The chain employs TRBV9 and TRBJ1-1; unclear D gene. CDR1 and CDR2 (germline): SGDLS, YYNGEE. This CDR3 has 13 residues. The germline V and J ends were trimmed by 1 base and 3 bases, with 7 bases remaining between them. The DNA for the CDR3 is TGTGCCAGCAGCGTATCTGACTACACTGAAGCTTTCTTT. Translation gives CASSVSDYTEAFF.

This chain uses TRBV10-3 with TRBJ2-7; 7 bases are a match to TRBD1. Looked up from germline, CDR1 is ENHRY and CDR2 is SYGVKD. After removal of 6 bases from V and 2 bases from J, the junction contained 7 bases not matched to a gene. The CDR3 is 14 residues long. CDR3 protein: CAISAGTETYEQYF. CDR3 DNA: TGTGCCATCAGCGCCGGGACAGAAACCTACGAGCAGTACTTC.

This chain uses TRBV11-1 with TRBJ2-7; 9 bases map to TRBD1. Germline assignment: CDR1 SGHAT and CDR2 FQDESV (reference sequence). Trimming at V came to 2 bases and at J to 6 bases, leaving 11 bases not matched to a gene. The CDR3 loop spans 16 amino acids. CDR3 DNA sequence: TGTGCCAGCAGCTTAAATCCGGGACAGGGAAGTAGCGAGCAGTACTTC. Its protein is CASSLNPGQGSSEQYF. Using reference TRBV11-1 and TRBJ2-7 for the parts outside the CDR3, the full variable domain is EAEVAQSPRYKITEKSQAVAFWCDPISGHATLYWYRQILGQGPELLVQFQDESVVDDSQLPKDRFSAERLKGVDSTLKIQPAELGDSAMYLCASSLNPGQGSSEQYFGPGTRLTVT.

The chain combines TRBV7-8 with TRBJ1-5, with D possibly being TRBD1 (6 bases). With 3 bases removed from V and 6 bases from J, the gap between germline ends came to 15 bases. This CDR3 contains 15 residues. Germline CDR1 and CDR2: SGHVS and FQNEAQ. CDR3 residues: CASSFLAGASQPQHF. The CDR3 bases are TGTGCCAGCAGCTTCCTCGCGGGGGCTAGTCAGCCCCAGCATTTT.

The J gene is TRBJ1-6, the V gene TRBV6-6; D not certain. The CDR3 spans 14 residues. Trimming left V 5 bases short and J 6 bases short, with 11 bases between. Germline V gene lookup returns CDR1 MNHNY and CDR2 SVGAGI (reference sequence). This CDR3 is CASSNRMGNSPLHF. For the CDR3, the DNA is TGTGCCAGCAGTAACCGGATGGGTAATTCACCCCTCCACTTT.

CDR3 in amino acids: CASSLGQGPYEQYF. CDR3 DNA: TGTGCCAGCAGCCTGGGACAGGGCCCCTACGAGCAGTACTTC. The chain has TRBV6-4 and TRBJ2-7; 9 bases align to TRBD1. Germline CDR1 is MRHNA and CDR2 is SNTAGT. Losses at the gene ends were 6 bases for V and 2 bases for J; bases not matched to a gene: 5. The CDR3 consists of 14 residues.

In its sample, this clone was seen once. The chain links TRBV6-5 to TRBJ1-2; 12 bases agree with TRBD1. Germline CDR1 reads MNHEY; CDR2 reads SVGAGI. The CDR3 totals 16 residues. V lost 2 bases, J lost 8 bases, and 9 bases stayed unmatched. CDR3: CASSYSWGQGAWGYTF. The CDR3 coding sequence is TGTGCCAGCAGTTACAGCTGGGGACAGGGGGCGTGGGGCTACACCTTC.

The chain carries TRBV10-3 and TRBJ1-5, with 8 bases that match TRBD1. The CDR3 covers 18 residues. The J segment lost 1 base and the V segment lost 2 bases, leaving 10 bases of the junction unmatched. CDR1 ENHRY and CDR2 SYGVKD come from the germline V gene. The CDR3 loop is CAISEAPFGTGSNQPQHF. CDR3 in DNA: TGTGCCATCAGTGAGGCCCCTTTTGGGACAGGCAGCAATCAGCCCCAGCATTTT.

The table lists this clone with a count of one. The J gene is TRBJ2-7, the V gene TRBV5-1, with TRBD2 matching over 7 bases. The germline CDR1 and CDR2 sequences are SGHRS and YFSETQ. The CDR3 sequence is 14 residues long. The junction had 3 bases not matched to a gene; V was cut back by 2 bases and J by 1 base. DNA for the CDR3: TGCGCCAGCAGCTTCGGGGGGAGTTCCTACGAGCAGTACTTC. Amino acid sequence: CASSFGGSSYEQYF.

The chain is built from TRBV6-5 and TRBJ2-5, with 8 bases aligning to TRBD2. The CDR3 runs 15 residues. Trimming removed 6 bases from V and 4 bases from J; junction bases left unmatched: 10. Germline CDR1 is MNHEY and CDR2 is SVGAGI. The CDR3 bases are TGTGCCAGCAGAAAAGCGGGGGTGGTAGGAGAGACCCAGTACTTC. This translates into CASRKAGVVGETQYF.

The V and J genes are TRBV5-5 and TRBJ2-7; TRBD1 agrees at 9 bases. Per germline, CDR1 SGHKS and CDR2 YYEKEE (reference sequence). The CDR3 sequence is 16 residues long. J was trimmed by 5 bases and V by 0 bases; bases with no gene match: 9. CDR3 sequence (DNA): TGTGCCAGCAGCTTGGGGGGGACAGGGAGTCTCAACGAGCAGTACTTC. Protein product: CASSLGGTGSLNEQYF.

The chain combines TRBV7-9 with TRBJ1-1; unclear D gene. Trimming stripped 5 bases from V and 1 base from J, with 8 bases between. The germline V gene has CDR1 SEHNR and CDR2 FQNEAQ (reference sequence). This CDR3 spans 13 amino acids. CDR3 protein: CASSTQENTEAFF. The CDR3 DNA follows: TGTGCCAGCAGCACACAAGAGAACACTGAAGCTTTCTTT. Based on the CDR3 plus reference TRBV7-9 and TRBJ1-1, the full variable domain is DTGVSQNPRHKITKRGQNVTFRCDPISEHNRLYWYRQTLGQGPEFLTYFQNEAQLEKSRLLSDRFSAERPKGSFSTLEIQRTEQGDSAMYLCASSTQENTEAFFGQGTRLTVV.

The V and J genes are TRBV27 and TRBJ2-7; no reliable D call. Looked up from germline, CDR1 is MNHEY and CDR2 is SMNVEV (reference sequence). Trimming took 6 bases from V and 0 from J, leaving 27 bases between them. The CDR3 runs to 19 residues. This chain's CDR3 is CASSLRIPFPGRFSYEQYF. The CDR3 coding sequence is TGTGCCAGCAGCCTCCGCATCCCCTTCCCCGGTCGGTTCTCCTACGAGCAGTACTTC.

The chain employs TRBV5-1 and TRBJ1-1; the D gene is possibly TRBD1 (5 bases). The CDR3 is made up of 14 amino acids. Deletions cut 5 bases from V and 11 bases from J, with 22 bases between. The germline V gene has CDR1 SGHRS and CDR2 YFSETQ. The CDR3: CASRQTGAEYAAFF. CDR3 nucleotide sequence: TGCGCCAGCAGGCAAACCGGGGCCGAGTACGCTGCTTTCTTT. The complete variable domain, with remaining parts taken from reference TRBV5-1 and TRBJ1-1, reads KAGVTQTPRYLIKTRGQQVTLSCSPISGHRSVSWYQQTPGQGLQFLFEYFSETQRNKGNFPGRFSGRQFSNSRSEMNVSTLELGDSALYLCASRQTGAEYAAFFGQGTRLTVV.

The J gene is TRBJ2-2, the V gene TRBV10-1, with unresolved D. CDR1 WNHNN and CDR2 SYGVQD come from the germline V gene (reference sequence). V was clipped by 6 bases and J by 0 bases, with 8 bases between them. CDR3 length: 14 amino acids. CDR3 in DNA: TGCGCCAGCAGAACATCAGCGAACACCGGGGAGCTGTTTTTT. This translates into CASRTSANTGELFF.

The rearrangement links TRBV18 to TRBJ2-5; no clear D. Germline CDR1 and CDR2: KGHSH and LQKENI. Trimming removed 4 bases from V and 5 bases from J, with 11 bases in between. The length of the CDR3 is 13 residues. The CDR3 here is CASSQSSAETQYF. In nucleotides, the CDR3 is TGTGCCAGCTCACAATCCTCAGCGGAGACCCAGTACTTC.

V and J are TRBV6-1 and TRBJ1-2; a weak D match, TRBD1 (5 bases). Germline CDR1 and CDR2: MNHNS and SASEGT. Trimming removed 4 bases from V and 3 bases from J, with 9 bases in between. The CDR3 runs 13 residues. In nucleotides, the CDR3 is TGTGCCAGCAGTGTGGGGGGTTACTATGGCTACACCTTC. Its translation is CASSVGGYYGYTF.

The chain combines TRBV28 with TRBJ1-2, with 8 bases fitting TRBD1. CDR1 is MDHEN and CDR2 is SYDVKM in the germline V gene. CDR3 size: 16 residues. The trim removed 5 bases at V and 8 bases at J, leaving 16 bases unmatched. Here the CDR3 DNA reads TGTGCCAGCAGTGCCGGTGCAGGACAGGGCCTCGACGGCTACACCTTC. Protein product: CASSAGAGQGLDGYTF.